The rows below give T cell receptor beta chains drawn from one sample of a study of PD-1 blockade in classical Hodgkin lymphoma. Assay used: immunoSEQ multiplex PCR; TCRdb lists only in-frame clones, some missing. The sample yields about 20,000 clones, approximately 80% seen once. Sequences were derived from peripheral blood mononuclear cells (PBMCs), sampled before the fourth cycle of nivolumab. These receptors all stem from a human donor with classical Hodgkin lymphoma. Both conserved end residues are part of each CDR3. A D gene is named only where the DNA matches it firmly. A row's size may be missing; if present it is once, few, many or a size class.

DNA: TGTGCCAGCTCACCACCGATCGGAGGGGGCGCCGAGGAGACCCAGTACTTC; CDR3: CASSPPIGGGAEETQYF; D: -; J: TRBJ2-5; V: TRBV18; length: 17; size: once
DNA: TGCGCCAGCAGCTTGGACACTCTGGGCTCCTATAATTCACCCCTCCACTTT; CDR3: CASSLDTLGSYNSPLHF; D: -; J: TRBJ1-6; V: TRBV5-1; length: 17; size: -
DNA: TGCAGCGTTGATAATTATCGGACTAGCGGGAGTAAGGGGCAAGAGACCCAGTACTTC; CDR3: CSVDNYRTSGSKGQETQYF; D: TRBD2; J: TRBJ2-5; V: TRBV29-1; length: 19; size: -
DNA: TGTGCCAGCAGACCACTGAGGATGAACACTGAAGCTTTCTTT; CDR3: CASRPLRMNTEAFF; D: -; J: TRBJ1-1; V: TRBV13; length: 14; size: few
DNA: TGTGCCAGCAGTACGGGACTAGCGGGAGGCTGGGAAGAGACCCAGTACTTC; CDR3: CASSTGLAGGWEETQYF; D: TRBD2; J: TRBJ2-5; V: TRBV28; length: 17; size: -
DNA: TGTGCCAGCAGCTTAGCGGTGGGAGAAGAAGAGACCCAGTACTTC; CDR3: CASSLAVGEEETQYF; D: -; J: TRBJ2-5; V: TRBV7-9; length: 15; size: -
DNA: TGTGCCAGCAGTTTTTTTCGGGGGGACCAAGAGACCCAGTACTTC; CDR3: CASSFFRGDQETQYF; D: TRBD2; J: TRBJ2-5; V: TRBV28; length: 15; size: -
DNA: TGTGCCAGCAGCCCTACGATTCAGGGGTCCCAGTACTTC; CDR3: CASSPTIQGSQYF; D: -; J: TRBJ2-5; V: TRBV27; length: 13; size: few
DNA: TGCGCCAGCAGTGTCGACGGGGTTGAGTTGGGGCTAGAGCAGTTCTTC; CDR3: CASSVDGVELGLEQFF; D: -; J: TRBJ2-1; V: TRBV5-1; length: 16; size: -
DNA: TGCGCCAGCAGCTTGGGGGACTTTGGGGAAAAACTGTTTTTT; CDR3: CASSLGDFGEKLFF; D: -; J: TRBJ1-4; V: TRBV5-1; length: 14; size: -